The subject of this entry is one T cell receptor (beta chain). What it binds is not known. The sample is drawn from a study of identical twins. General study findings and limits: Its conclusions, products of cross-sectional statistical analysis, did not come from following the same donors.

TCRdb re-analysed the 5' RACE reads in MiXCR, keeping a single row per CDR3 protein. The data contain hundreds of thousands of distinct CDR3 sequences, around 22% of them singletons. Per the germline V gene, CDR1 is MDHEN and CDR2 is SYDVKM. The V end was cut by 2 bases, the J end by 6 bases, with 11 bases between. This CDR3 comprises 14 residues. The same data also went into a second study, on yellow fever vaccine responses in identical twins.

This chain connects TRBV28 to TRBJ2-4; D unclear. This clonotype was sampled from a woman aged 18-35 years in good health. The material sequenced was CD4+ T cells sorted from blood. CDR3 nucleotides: TGTGCCAGCAGTTTAGGAAGCGAGGCAAACATTCAGTACTTC. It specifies CASSLGSEANIQYF.